The rows below give T cell receptor beta chains drawn from one sample of a study of blood T cell repertoires in COVID-19. TCRdb keeps only in-frame clones here, not all; method: immunoSEQ multiplex PCR. The repertoire includes over 350,000 clones, roughly 89% of them detected once, and over 1.3% sits in the top ten. The source material was peripheral blood. The source is a woman in her 30s with active or convalescent COVID-19. Each CDR3 is given with its conserved first and last residue.

cdr3_length: 14; v_call: TRBV6-6; cdr3_aa: CASRWTGGNTEAFF
cdr3_length: 14; v_call: TRBV9; cdr3_aa: CASSRPEPGATQYF
cdr3_length: 14; v_call: TRBV2; cdr3_aa: CASSVSQGRGGYTF
cdr3_length: 13; v_call: TRBV2; cdr3_aa: CAISGQGIQPQHF
cdr3_length: 15; v_call: TRBV6-5; cdr3_aa: CATGPGTEIYYGYTF
cdr3_length: 14; v_call: TRBV29-1; cdr3_aa: CSVAALAGAYEQYF
cdr3_length: 14; v_call: TRBV5-6; cdr3_aa: CASSLGSGDDGYTF
cdr3_length: 12; v_call: TRBV19; cdr3_aa: CASSSDTYGYTF
cdr3_length: 15; v_call: TRBV2; cdr3_aa: CASRRLAVFGNEQFF
cdr3_length: 18; v_call: TRBV19; cdr3_aa: CASSSPPALAGATGELFF
cdr3_length: 14; v_call: TRBV5-6; cdr3_aa: CASSLGRGNQPQHF
cdr3_length: 11; v_call: TRBV5-1; cdr3_aa: CASRGQSGSFF
cdr3_length: 15; v_call: TRBV7-2; cdr3_aa: CASSLQGGNSGELFF
cdr3_length: 16; v_call: TRBV9; cdr3_aa: CASSVHGQGSTDTQYF
cdr3_length: 15; v_call: TRBV5-6; cdr3_aa: CASSLGSSAYNEQFF
cdr3_length: 15; v_call: TRBV3-1/TRBV3-2; cdr3_aa: CASSTWASGFGEQYF
cdr3_length: 14; v_call: TRBV9; cdr3_aa: CASSGGLAGNEQFF
cdr3_length: 16; v_call: TRBV2; cdr3_aa: CASRAIIPLGDQPQHF
cdr3_length: 14; v_call: TRBV27; cdr3_aa: CASRLTGENQPQHF
cdr3_length: 16; v_call: TRBV11-2; cdr3_aa: CASSQDSLYSNQPQHF
cdr3_length: 14; v_call: TRBV18; cdr3_aa: CASSPSTGSTEAFF
cdr3_length: 14; v_call: TRBV5-1; cdr3_aa: CASSFDISSYEQYF
cdr3_length: 16; v_call: TRBV19; cdr3_aa: CASSRTGDHSNQPQHF
cdr3_length: 15; v_call: TRBV3-1/TRBV3-2; cdr3_aa: CASSLRGGLSHEQFF
cdr3_length: 18; v_call: TRBV10-3; cdr3_aa: CAISESRVGGDANQPQHF
cdr3_length: 13; v_call: TRBV2; cdr3_aa: CASSELTPDTQYF